What follows is one TCR beta chain and its context. Its target is not known. This entry belongs to a study of cytomegalovirus exposure and HLA in healthy donors. Regarding the study as a whole: The study assumed roughly uniform donor sequencing depth for presence/absence analyses. Confirmation in vitro established that three CMV-associated chains were specific for CMV antigens.

PCR employed 60 Vbeta and 13 Jbeta primers. Original methodology: Later work found about 80 million unique TCR beta chains, with 9 million to 13 million shared. Assay used: immunoSEQ multiplex PCR; TCRdb lists only in-frame clones, some missing. That table supplies the V and J calls and clone size; D and trimming were determined from the DNA. The sample carries some 240,000 clones, roughly 80% recorded once. The sequencing sample was made of PBMCs. The TCR was taken from a male donor in good health and CMV-seronegative.

The CDR3 reads CASSLGGDTQYF. CDR3 DNA: TGTGCCAGCAGTTTGGGGGGAGATACGCAGTATTTT. The V call is TRBV28, the J call TRBJ2-3; TRBD2 might be the D (6 bases). The CDR3 is 12 residues long. Looked up from germline, CDR1 is MDHEN and CDR2 is SYDVKM. The V end was cut by 3 bases, the J end by 5 bases, with 6 bases between.